This TCR beta chain is from a study of blood T cell repertoires in COVID-19. Produced via immunoSEQ multiplex PCR; TCRdb's table is partial and in-frame only. This table holds about 200,000 clones, roughly 84% found once. Looked up from germline, CDR1 is SNHLY and CDR2 is FYNNEI. The CDR3 has 15 residues. Deletions cut 6 bases from V and 7 bases from J, with 21 bases between. The sequenced sample was peripheral blood. The chain is built from TRBV2 and TRBJ1-1; D perhaps matches TRBD1 (6 bases). The TCR sequence derives from a human donor in a cohort sampled during active COVID-19. CDR3 protein: CASRDWGLMDDEAFF. The CDR3 nucleotides are TGTGCCAGCAGGGACTGGGGGCTAATGGATGATGAAGCTTTCTTT.